This TCR beta chain stems from a study of blood T cell repertoires in COVID-19. About the research overall: COVID-19 samples collected from the United States, Italy and Spain covered acute and convalescent phases. From T cells, B-cell-depleted T cells, or PBMCs came the material, which was cDNA or gDNA.

Original processing notes: Amplification of reference gene primers provided the estimated nucleated cell counts. TCRdb keeps only in-frame clones here, not all; method: immunoSEQ multiplex PCR. The D gene and trimming were derived from the DNA, and the V and J assignments and clone size from that table. This repertoire shows about 380,000 clones, around 85% found once; its top ten account for approximately 3.6%. V was trimmed by 5 bases and J by 3 bases, leaving 22 bases between them. This CDR3 is 17 amino acids long. Germline values: CDR1 KGHDR, CDR2 SFDVKD. The sequence derives from a woman aged 18-30 years with acute or convalescent COVID-19. The V call is TRBV24-1, the J call TRBJ2-7; a weak D match, TRBD1 (7 bases). Sequenced material: peripheral blood. CDR3 coding DNA: TGTGCCACCAGTGTCCAAATCGGGGGACAGTCGCTCTACGAGCAGTACTTC. This translates into CATSVQIGGQSLYEQYF.